The 27 T cell receptor beta chains listed next were all sequenced from one sample in a study of blood T cell repertoires in COVID-19. Produced via immunoSEQ multiplex PCR; TCRdb's table is partial and in-frame only. Among about 480,000 clones listed, 70% to 90% were seen once. The material sequenced was peripheral blood. The receptors derive from a woman aged 50 to 60 with COVID-19, enrolled during active disease.

This chain joins TRBV5-4 and TRBJ2-1; 9 bases align to TRBD1. The V and J ends lost 1 base and 5 bases, in that order; junction bases with no gene match: 4. The CDR3 length is 15 residues. The germline V gene encodes CDR1 SGHNT and CDR2 YYREEE (reference sequence). The CDR3: CASSLPGQGNNEQFF. CDR3 nucleotide sequence: TGTGCCAGCAGCTTGCCGGGACAGGGCAACAATGAGCAGTTCTTC.

The chain is built from TRBV5-4 and TRBJ2-2; D may be TRBD1 (5 bases). V lost 10 bases, J lost 6 bases, and 10 bases lay in between. Germline V CDR1 and CDR2: SGHNT, YYREEE (reference sequence). This CDR3 contains 11 residues. In nucleotides, the CDR3 is TGTGCCCCAGGGCGAGCCGGGGAGCTGTTTTTT. Encoded protein: CAPGRAGELFF.

In the case of this clone: At one end, the junction sequence differs from germline, possibly due to a read error. The sample contains more than one DNA sequence encoding this CDR3. V usage is TRBV27 and J usage is TRBJ1-6, with 7 bases that match TRBD1. The CDR3 contains 17 residues. Germline CDR1 reads MNHEY; CDR2 reads SMNVEV (reference sequence). The CDR3 here is CASSSPTGSLYNSPLHF. CDR3 sequence (DNA): TGTGCCAGCAGTTCTCCGACAGGGAGCCTCTATAATTCACCTCTCCACTTT.

J is TRBJ2-5 and V is TRBV27; 13 bases are shared with TRBD2. V gave up 5 bases and J gave up 5 bases; unmatched junction bases: 8. Germline CDR1 reads MNHEY; CDR2 reads SMNVEV (reference sequence). The CDR3 is 16 residues long. CDR3 in DNA: TGTGCCAGCAGTCCCAGACTAGCGGGGGGATTGGAGACCCAGTACTTC. Translating it yields CASSPRLAGGLETQYF.

The chain employs TRBV5-1 and TRBJ1-1, with D unresolved. This CDR3 contains 14 residues. Looked up from germline, CDR1 is SGHRS and CDR2 is YFSETQ. Trimming took 0 bases from V and 4 from J, leaving 10 bases between them. In DNA, the CDR3 is TGCGCCAGCAGCTTGGAATACTTACGCACTGAAGCTTTCTTT. Translated, it gives CASSLEYLRTEAFF.

The gene calls are TRBV5-1 and TRBJ1-2; D may be TRBD1 (6 bases). V lost 3 bases and J 7 bases, leaving 19 bases between the germline ends. The germline V gene has CDR1 SGHRS and CDR2 YFSETQ. The CDR3 covers 15 residues. The CDR3 sequence: CASSSDTGMSSGYTF. CDR3 DNA sequence: TGCGCCAGCAGCTCAGATACAGGGATGAGTAGTGGCTACACCTTC.

J is TRBJ1-5 and V is TRBV6-5, with D possibly matching TRBD1 (6 bases). Trimming removed 6 bases at V and 1 base at J, with 10 bases between. Germline CDR1 reads MNHEY; CDR2 reads SVGAGI. The length of the CDR3 is 14 residues. The CDR3 is CASRPDSSNQPQHF. CDR3 nucleotide sequence: TGTGCCAGCAGACCGGACAGCAGCAATCAGCCCCAGCATTTT.

The chain carries TRBV4-1 and TRBJ1-1, with unresolved D. Trimming pared 5 bases from V and 7 bases from J, leaving 11 bases between. CDR3 length: 12 amino acids. Germline lookup yields CDR1 MGHRA and CDR2 YSYEKL. The CDR3 region is CASSNGRFEAFF. CDR3 bases: TGCGCCAGCAGCAACGGGAGGTTTGAAGCTTTCTTT.

This chain connects TRBV11-2 to TRBJ1-1; 11 nucleotides match TRBD1. This CDR3 has 13 amino acids. Germline values: CDR1 SGHAT, CDR2 FQNNGV. J was trimmed by 10 bases and V by 1 base; bases with no gene match: 2. The CDR3 sequence: CASSLVGTGGAFF. In nucleotides, the CDR3 is TGTGCCAGCAGCTTAGTGGGGACAGGGGGAGCTTTCTTT.

The count of this clone is one. This chain links TRBV10-2 with TRBJ1-6; a weak D match, TRBD1 (5 bases). The germline CDR1 and CDR2 sequences are WSHSY and SAAADI. The CDR3 extends over 13 amino acids. Trimming pared 11 bases from V and 5 bases from J, leaving 13 bases between. CDR3 coding DNA: TGCGCCTCCGCACGGGGGGATAATTCACCCCTCCACTTT. It codes for CASARGDNSPLHF.

This CDR3 reads CASSFSGGDEQYF. The CDR3 DNA reads as TGCGCCAGCAGCTTTAGCGGGGGGGATGAGCAGTACTTC. The rearrangement links TRBV5-1 to TRBJ2-7; 11 bases map to TRBD2. V dropped 2 bases and J dropped 7; count of bases not matched to a gene: 2. Germline V gives CDR1 SGHRS, CDR2 YFSETQ. The CDR3 has 13 amino acids.

The gene calls are TRBV5-1 and TRBJ1-1; D is ambiguous. Trimming pared 4 bases from V and 0 bases from J, leaving 10 bases between. The CDR3 loop spans 14 amino acids. CDR1 is SGHRS, CDR2 YFSETQ, per germline. The CDR3 spells CASSGEGMNTEAFF. The CDR3 DNA sequence: TGCGCCAGCAGCGGGGAGGGTATGAACACTGAAGCTTTCTTT.

This clone was recorded once. J is TRBJ2-6 and V is TRBV9; a possible D gene is TRBD1 (5 bases). Germline values: CDR1 SGDLS, CDR2 YYNGEE. The CDR3 is 16 residues long. V was trimmed by 3 bases and J by 2 bases, leaving 12 bases between them. The CDR3, as DNA: TGTGCCAGCAGCGCCCATCCAGGGCCTGGGGCCAACGTCCTGACTTTC. Protein sequence: CASSAHPGPGANVLTF.

About this clone: Given a much more abundant clone one base away, this may be a read error. V usage is TRBV6-1 and J usage is TRBJ1-1; maybe TRBD1 (5 bases). The CDR3 runs to 13 residues. The V end lost 3 bases, the J end lost 4 bases, and 9 bases lay between the germline ends. Germline V lookup: CDR1 MNHNS, CDR2 SASEGT. CDR3 bases: TGTGCCAGCAGTGAGCAGGGAGGCACTGAAGCTTTCTTT. This gives the protein CASSEQGGTEAFF.

The chain recombines TRBV7-6 with TRBJ2-7, with D possibly matching TRBD1 (6 bases). This CDR3 is 14 amino acids long. The V end lost 6 bases, the J end lost 0 bases, and 12 bases lay between the germline ends. Per germline, CDR1 SGHVS and CDR2 FNYEAQ. As DNA, the CDR3 is TGTGCCAGCAGTTGGGGGCCGAGCTCCTACGAGCAGTACTTC. Its protein is CASSWGPSSYEQYF.

Here the CDR3 reads CASSYVTQAGNTIYF. In nucleotides, the CDR3 is TGTGCCAGCAGTTACGTAACCCAGGCTGGAAACACCATATATTTT. The gene calls are TRBV6-2 or TRBV6-3 and TRBJ1-3; D is uncertain. Germline V lookup: CDR1 MNHEY, CDR2 SVGEGT. The CDR3 contains 15 residues. V lost 2 bases to trimming and J lost 2 bases, with 10 bases between them.

This chain connects TRBV3-1 (or the pseudogene TRBV3-2) to TRBJ2-1; 8 nucleotides agree with TRBD1. The germline V gene encodes CDR1 LGHDT and CDR2 YNNKEL (reference sequence). This CDR3 has 17 amino acids. V lost 1 base to trimming and J lost 7 bases; unmatched junction nucleotides: 12. CDR3 DNA: TGTGCCAGCAGCCAAGCCCCTGACAGGGGAGAATGGAATGAGCAGTTCTTC. Translating it yields CASSQAPDRGEWNEQFF.

This clone was counted a few times. V usage is TRBV3-1 (or the pseudogene TRBV3-2) and J usage is TRBJ2-1; D call uncertain. The CDR3 is 14 amino acids. With 4 bases removed from V and 1 base from J, the gap between germline ends came to 8 bases. Germline V lookup: CDR1 LGHDT, CDR2 YNNKEL (reference sequence). The CDR3 nucleotides are TGTGCCAGCAGCCTGTTTGAGTCCTACAATGAGCAGTTCTTC. Encoded protein: CASSLFESYNEQFF.

This chain links TRBV13 with TRBJ2-7; tentative D call: TRBD1 (6 bases). Germline lookup yields CDR1 PRHDT and CDR2 FYEKMQ (reference sequence). Trimming removed 0 bases from V and 6 bases from J, with 15 bases in between. The CDR3 is made up of 15 amino acids. In DNA form, the CDR3 reads TGTGCCAGCAGCTTAGGCCCCGGATTGACAGGCGAGCAGTACTTC. It yields the protein CASSLGPGLTGEQYF.

This chain connects TRBV2 to TRBJ1-2, with D uncertain. The V gene lost 3 bases and the J gene lost 4 bases, with 9 bases spanning the gap. This CDR3 has 13 residues. CDR1 is SNHLY, CDR2 FYNNEI, per germline. CDR3 sequence (DNA): TGTGCCAGCAGTGAGCTCGGTCCCTATGGCTACACCTTC. Protein: CASSELGPYGYTF.

The chain couples TRBV7-9 to TRBJ1-5, with a weak D call TRBD1 (5 bases). The ends were cut back, 5 bases at V and 4 bases at J, with 12 bases in the middle. Germline V lookup: CDR1 SEHNR, CDR2 FQNEAQ (reference sequence). The CDR3 has 14 residues. CDR3 DNA: TGTGCCAGCAGCCGCGGGGGAGCGAATCAGCCCCAGCATTTT. It codes for CASSRGGANQPQHF.

The rearrangement links TRBV5-1 to TRBJ2-1; the D gene is possibly TRBD1 (6 bases). The CDR3 is 13 residues long. Trimming removed 4 bases from V and 10 bases from J, with 15 bases in between. Germline-derived CDR1 and CDR2 are SGHRS and YFSETQ. The CDR3 is CASSLDRFREQFF. The CDR3 DNA sequence: TGCGCCAGCAGCCTTGACAGGTTCAGGGAGCAGTTCTTC. The full variable domain, rest sourced from reference TRBV5-1 and TRBJ2-1, is KAGVTQTPRYLIKTRGQQVTLSCSPISGHRSVSWYQQTPGQGLQFLFEYFSETQRNKGNFPGRFSGRQFSNSRSEMNVSTLELGDSALYLCASSLDRFREQFFGPGTRLTVL.

V and J are TRBV24-1 and TRBJ2-1; D call uncertain. The CDR3 loop spans 12 amino acids. V was shortened by 9 bases and J by 6 bases, with 11 bases between the two germline ends. CDR1 is KGHDR and CDR2 is SFDVKD in the germline V gene. The CDR3 sequence is CATSTGSNEQFF. The CDR3 DNA reads as TGTGCCACCTCGACTGGGTCCAATGAGCAGTTCTTC.

Here the CDR3 DNA reads TGTGCCAGCAGCACGACTAGCGGACCCTACAATGAGCAGTTCTTC. This sequence encodes CASSTTSGPYNEQFF. The V call is TRBV9, the J call TRBJ2-1, with TRBD2 identical over 9 bases. The CDR3 has 15 residues. Germline-derived CDR1 and CDR2 are SGDLS and YYNGEE. Losses at the gene ends were 4 bases for V and 2 bases for J; bases not matched to a gene: 4.

The chain couples TRBV4-1 to TRBJ1-2; D uncertain. Germline CDR1 reads MGHRA; CDR2 reads YSYEKL. The CDR3 runs 16 residues. V lost 0 bases and J lost 5, with 16 bases in between. The CDR3 nucleotides read TGCGCCAGCAGCCAAGAACCGGGTTTCGGCGGGTATGGCTACACCTTC. It translates to CASSQEPGFGGYGYTF.

CDR3 coding DNA: TGTGCCAGCAGCTTCACTGAACAGGGTCGATATGGCTACACCTTC. Its protein product is CASSFTEQGRYGYTF. The chain uses TRBV5-8 and TRBJ1-2, with D possibly matching TRBD1 (6 bases). Germline V gene data show CDR1 as SGHTS and CDR2 as YDEGEE. V was shortened by 2 bases and J by 5 bases, with 16 bases between the two germline ends. CDR3 size: 15 residues. Full variable domain (remainder filled in from reference TRBV5-8 and TRBJ1-2): EAGVTQSPTHLIKTRGQQATLRCSPISGHTSVYWYQQALGLGLQFLLWYDEGEERNRGNFPPRFSGRQFPNYSSELNVNALELEDSALYLCASSFTEQGRYGYTFGSGTRLTVV.

The gene calls are TRBV10-1 and TRBJ1-3; 7 bases fit TRBD1. CDR3 length: 17 residues. CDR1 is WNHNN and CDR2 is SYGVQD in the germline V gene (reference sequence). V dropped 6 bases and J dropped 0; count of bases not matched to a gene: 11. In DNA form, the CDR3 reads TGCGCCAGCAGCCCCACCGGGACAGCCAGCTCTGGAAACACCATATATTTT. It encodes CASSPTGTASSGNTIYF.